This TCR beta chain was identified in a study of Tregs in tolerant kidney transplant recipients. Looking at the study overall: Antibodies separated recipient from donor cells.

Study outcomes and limitations: Findings come from small patient numbers and require larger validation.

Losses at the gene ends were 3 bases for V and 2 bases for J; bases not matched to a gene: 10. The CDR3 is 17 residues long. In germline, CDR1 is SGHVS, CDR2 FNYEAQ. Repertoires were generated with immunoSEQ multiplex PCR, while TCRdb's copy carries only in-frame clones and drops some. The repertoire holds around 30,000 clones, over 75% seen once, with around 2% in the top ten. Remarks on this clone: The antigen is unknown. Other DNA sequences in this specimen translate into the identical CDR3.

The receptor was isolated from a human donor in good health. The V and J genes are TRBV7-6 and TRBJ2-3; 8 positions match TRBD2. The sequenced sample was Tregs from blood cultured with allogeneic cells. The DNA for the CDR3 is TGTGCCAGCAGCTTTACTAGCGGAGGGGCCACCACAGATACGCAGTATTTT. Encoded protein: CASSFTSGGATTDTQYF.